The sequence of this T cell receptor (beta chain) was determined in a study of cytomegalovirus exposure and HLA in healthy donors. Study results and caveats: Several of the most significant clusters appeared, in a later analysis, to be linked to common viral pathogens.

PCR was performed using 60 Vbeta and 13 Jbeta primers. TCRdb keeps only in-frame clones here, not all; method: immunoSEQ multiplex PCR. The table shows about 110,000 clones, with 65% to 80% occurring only once. As concerns this clone: Its cognate antigen is unknown.

This CDR3 is 15 amino acids long. The V gene's germline CDR1 is SGHRS and CDR2 YFSETQ. V dropped 4 bases and J dropped 5 bases, with 18 bases sitting between them. The rearrangement uses TRBV5-1 and TRBJ1-1; D uncertain. This sequence originates from a man in his thirties or forties in good health and CMV-seropositive. Sequencing was done on a sample of PBMCs. CDR3 residues: CASSPEDGGETEAFF. CDR3 sequence (DNA): TGCGCCAGCAGCCCGGAGGACGGCGGGGAAACTGAAGCTTTCTTT.